The 21 T cell receptor beta chains below were found in one sample sequenced in a study of blood T cell repertoires in COVID-19. The assay was immunoSEQ multiplex PCR, and TCRdb's table has in-frame clones only and misses some. The sample carries roughly 500,000 clones, over 75% recorded once. Sequencing input: PBMCs or T cells enriched from blood (not recorded which). Receptor source: a woman aged 40 to 50 who had recovered from COVID-19.

The chain has TRBV6-2 or TRBV6-3 and TRBJ2-7, with D perhaps matching TRBD2 (6 bases). This CDR3 contains 19 residues. The germline CDR1 and CDR2 sequences are MNHEY and SVGEGT. V shed 5 bases and J shed 0 bases, with 26 bases lying between them. CDR3 nucleotides: TGTGCCAGCAGTCCCAATACTCTCGTCCTTAGCGGACGCTCCTACGAGCAGTACTTC. Translated, it gives CASSPNTLVLSGRSYEQYF.

This chain joins TRBV18 and TRBJ1-5; D is ambiguous. Germline CDR1 is KGHSH and CDR2 is LQKENI. Trimming took off 3 bases at V and 6 bases at J, with 9 bases between the two ends. The CDR3 is made up of 13 amino acids. CDR3 protein: CASSPSEGQPQHF. CDR3 in DNA: TGTGCCAGCTCACCGTCGGAGGGTCAGCCCCAGCATTTT.

This clone was detected only a few times. This rearrangement joins TRBV29-1 to TRBJ1-2; no clear D gene. In germline, CDR1 is SQVTM, CDR2 ANQGSEA. The CDR3 has 9 amino acids. V lost 4 bases and J lost 8, with 5 bases in between. This CDR3 reads CSVVSGYTF. CDR3 nucleotide sequence: TGCAGCGTTGTGAGCGGCTACACCTTC.

This chain connects TRBV10-3 to TRBJ2-1; TRBD2 matches at 8 bases. CDR3 length: 15 amino acids. Unmatched junction bases numbered 4, after V lost 2 bases and J lost 4 bases. The germline CDR1 and CDR2 sequences are ENHRY and SYGVKD. CDR3 sequence reads: CAISELAGDYNEQFF. CDR3 bases: TGTGCCATCAGTGAGCTAGCGGGTGATTACAATGAGCAGTTCTTC.

The gene calls are TRBV21-1 and TRBJ2-7; the D call TRBD1 from the table was never checked on the DNA. TRBV21-1 is given as a pseudogene. This CDR3 is built from 16 residues. The CDR3 reads CASSKSGRGFSYEQYF. CDR3 nucleotide sequence: TGTGCCAGCAGCAAGTCCGGCAGGGGCTTCTCCTACGAGCAGTACTTC.

The chain has TRBV4-3 and TRBJ2-7; 11 bases align to TRBD2. The CDR3 runs 16 residues. Trimming took 0 bases from V and 4 from J; bases not matched to a gene: 5. The germline CDR1 and CDR2 sequences are LGHNA and YSLEER. As DNA, the CDR3 is TGCGCCAGCAGCCAAGATTCACTAGCGGGAGTGTACGAGCAGTACTTC. Encoded protein: CASSQDSLAGVYEQYF.

The V call is TRBV7-9, the J call TRBJ1-2; a weak D match, TRBD1 (5 bases). From germline, CDR1 is SEHNR and CDR2 FQNEAQ (reference sequence). The V gene lost 7 bases and the J gene lost 4 bases, with 19 bases spanning the gap. The length of the CDR3 is 15 residues. CDR3 nucleotide sequence: TGTGCCAGCACTAACGCCACCGGGGGGTCCTATGGCTACACCTTC. Its protein is CASTNATGGSYGYTF.

The chain uses TRBV6-2 or TRBV6-3 and TRBJ2-1; 10 positions agree with TRBD2. Germline lookup yields CDR1 MNHEY and CDR2 SVGEGT. V trimming: 5 bases; J trimming: 9 bases; junction bases outside the gene matches: 13. This CDR3 contains 16 residues. The CDR3 protein is CASSPYRLAGVSEQFF. CDR3 coding DNA: TGTGCCAGCAGTCCCTATCGGCTAGCGGGAGTTAGTGAGCAGTTCTTC.

This chain uses TRBV15 with TRBJ2-2; D call uncertain. V lost 1 base and J lost 3, with 12 bases in between. The length of the CDR3 is 16 residues. CDR1 is LNHNV and CDR2 is YYDKDF in the germline V gene (reference sequence). The CDR3 nucleotides are TGTGCCACCAGCAGAGGGGCCCCTTTGGACACCGGGGAGCTGTTTTTT. This translates into CATSRGAPLDTGELFF.

On this clone itself: A much larger clone differs by one base, so this may be a read error. The chain carries TRBV7-2 and TRBJ1-1; 10 nucleotides align to TRBD1. V lost 5 bases, J lost 3 bases, and 3 bases stayed unmatched. There are 14 residues in the CDR3. CDR1 and CDR2 (germline): SGHTA, FQGNSA. This CDR3 is CASSQTGGYTEAFF. The CDR3 DNA sequence: TGTGCCAGCAGCCAGACAGGGGGCTACACTGAAGCTTTCTTT. Based on the CDR3 plus reference TRBV7-2 and TRBJ1-1, the full variable domain is GAGVSQSPSNKVTEKGKDVELRCDPISGHTALYWYRQSLGQGLEFLIYFQGNSAPDKSGLPSDRFSAERTGGSVSTLTIQRTQQEDSAVYLCASSQTGGYTEAFFGQGTRLTVV.

The CDR3, as DNA: TGTGCCAGCCAGGTACGAGCGACTAGTCGGGAGACCCAGTACTTC. Residues: CASQVRATSRETQYF. This chain joins TRBV6-5 and TRBJ2-5; D possibly corresponds to TRBD2 (6 bases). Trimming stripped 8 bases from V and 5 bases from J, with 21 bases between. CDR3 size: 15 residues. Germline CDR1 is MNHEY and CDR2 is SVGAGI.

V is TRBV19 and J is TRBJ2-5; 13 nucleotides match TRBD2. CDR1 is LNHDA, CDR2 SQIVND, per germline (reference sequence). With 5 bases clipped from V and 2 bases from J, the junction kept 5 bases outside the gene matches. CDR3 size: 16 residues. For the CDR3, the DNA is TGTGCCAGTAGTTCACTAGCGGGAGGGGGACAAGAGACCCAGTACTTC. It specifies CASSSLAGGGQETQYF.

CDR3 DNA: TGTGCCAGCAGTGGCGGGGGGTTAGGTTCACCCCTCCACTTT. The encoded protein is CASSGGGLGSPLHF. The J gene is TRBJ1-6, the V gene TRBV2; TRBD1 is a possible D gene (5 bases). Germline V gene lookup returns CDR1 SNHLY and CDR2 FYNNEI. The CDR3 is 14 amino acids. The V end lost 4 bases, the J end lost 9 bases, and 13 bases lay between the germline ends.

The V call is TRBV11-3, the J call TRBJ2-7; D may be TRBD2 (6 bases). This CDR3 region has 16 residues. V was cut by 5 bases and J by 3 bases, with 20 bases left in between. The V gene's germline CDR1 is SGHNT and CDR2 YENEEA. The CDR3 is CASSARDLITHYEQYF. CDR3 in DNA: TGTGCCAGCAGCGCGCGGGACCTCATCACCCACTACGAGCAGTACTTC.

This sequence joins TRBV18 and TRBJ2-1; 9 bases align to TRBD2. Germline CDR1 is KGHSH and CDR2 is LQKENI. The CDR3 consists of 17 residues. V gave up 2 bases and J gave up 5 bases; unmatched junction bases: 10. The CDR3: CASSPNFAGGDHNEQFF. CDR3 in DNA: TGTGCCAGCTCACCAAATTTTGCGGGAGGGGATCACAATGAGCAGTTCTTC.

The chain is built from TRBV11-2 and TRBJ2-3; D call uncertain. CDR3 length: 12 amino acids. V lost 3 bases and J lost 6, with 7 bases in between. Germline CDR1 and CDR2: SGHAT and FQNNGV. The CDR3 sequence is CASSLRWDTQYF. The DNA for the CDR3 is TGTGCCAGCAGCTTGCGTTGGGATACGCAGTATTTT.

The genes are TRBV5-4 and TRBJ1-1; TRBD1 might be the D (5 bases). Trimming removed 0 bases from V and 9 bases from J, with 12 bases in between. Germline V gives CDR1 SGHNT, CDR2 YYREEE (reference sequence). This CDR3 has 13 residues. For the CDR3, the DNA is TGTGCCAGCAGCTTGGCGGGGGGATTAAAAGCTTTCTTT. It specifies CASSLAGGLKAFF.

This clone was counted once. The V and J genes are TRBV6-5 and TRBJ2-5, with 9 bases lining up with TRBD2. The trim removed 6 bases at V and 4 bases at J, leaving 0 bases unmatched. The germline V gene has CDR1 MNHEY and CDR2 SVGAGI. CDR3 length: 12 amino acids. The CDR3 nucleotides read TGTGCCAGCAGGGGACTAGCAGAGACCCAGTACTTC. Protein sequence: CASRGLAETQYF.

The chain joins TRBV11-3 to TRBJ2-1, with TRBD2 as a possible D gene (5 bases). There are 15 residues in the CDR3. Deletions cut 8 bases from V and 2 bases from J, with 16 bases between. Germline CDR1 reads SGHNT; CDR2 reads YENEEA. The CDR3 protein is CASGSREGAYNEQFF. The CDR3, as DNA: TGTGCCAGCGGCAGTCGAGAGGGAGCCTACAATGAGCAGTTCTTC.

The chain uses TRBV7-2 and TRBJ1-2, with D perhaps TRBD1 (6 bases). The CDR3 sequence is 15 residues long. The V end lost 5 bases, the J end lost 0 bases, and 13 bases lay between the germline ends. Per germline, CDR1 SGHTA and CDR2 FQGNSA. The CDR3 coding sequence is TGTGCCAGCAGCCCATTAGGGGGAGCTAACTATGGCTACACCTTC. Translating it yields CASSPLGGANYGYTF.

The chain joins TRBV7-6 to TRBJ1-2; 9 bases are shared with TRBD1. Per the germline V gene, CDR1 is SGHVS and CDR2 is FNYEAQ. J lost 2 bases, V lost 5 bases, and 6 bases had no gene match. The CDR3 contains 15 residues. The CDR3: CASSEEQGANYGYTF. The DNA of the CDR3 is TGTGCCAGCAGCGAAGAACAGGGGGCGAACTATGGCTACACCTTC.